These 6 T cell receptor beta chains share one sample of origin, sequenced in a study of identical twins (TCRdb year 2016). Preparation of the library involved 5' RACE. Instrument used: Illumina HiSeq 2000. TCRdb handled the public reads itself, with Q25 trimming in fastp and clone calling in MiXCR, and kept productive beta chains. For every CDR3 protein sequence, its rows merge into one entry that carries the most common genes and DNA. In all, the sample holds 500,000 to 650,000 distinct CDR3 sequences, and under 25% of those were seen once. Approximately 0.49% of the sample belongs to the ten largest clones. These data were also reused for a study on yellow fever vaccine responses in identical twins.

The sample was CD4+ T cells sorted from blood. These receptors came from a woman younger than 30 in good health.

Here the CDR3 reads CASSLWGSSSYNEQFF. The CDR3 DNA reads as TGTGCCAGCAGCTTGTGGGGTTCTAGCTCCTACAATGAGCAGTTCTTC. The V gene is TRBV5-6, the J gene TRBJ2-1; unclear D gene. This CDR3 is 16 amino acids long. Germline assignment: CDR1 SGHDT and CDR2 YYEEEE. V lost 1 base and J lost 0, with 11 bases in between.

This clonotype was counted only a few times. This sequence joins TRBV24-1 and TRBJ2-5, with TRBD2 identical over 7 bases. The CDR3 totals 13 residues. Germline CDR1 and CDR2: KGHDR and SFDVKD. The ends lost 12 bases at V and 4 bases at J; junction bases unmatched: 10. The CDR3: CAAVEREGETQYF. DNA for the CDR3: TGTGCCGCTGTGGAGCGGGAAGGAGAGACCCAGTACTTC.

The gene calls are TRBV20-1 and TRBJ2-7; 8 nucleotides line up with TRBD1. The V gene's germline CDR1 is DFQATT and CDR2 SNEGSKA (reference sequence). Germline trimming cut 3 bases from V and 1 base from J; bases unmatched to any gene: 8. This CDR3 spans 15 amino acids. The CDR3 loop reads CSASARRDRSYEQYF. Written as DNA, the CDR3 is TGCAGTGCTAGCGCCCGGAGGGACAGGTCCTACGAGCAGTACTTC.

A few counts support this clonotype. CDR3 sequence (DNA): TGCGCCAGCAGCGGCCTGACAGACAATGAGCAGTTCTTC. As protein: CASSGLTDNEQFF. The genes are TRBV5-1 and TRBJ2-1, with D possibly matching TRBD1 (5 bases). The CDR3 extends over 13 amino acids. Trimming removed 4 bases from V and 5 bases from J, with 10 bases in between. Germline V gene lookup returns CDR1 SGHRS and CDR2 YFSETQ.

This clonotype was seen only a few times. This sequence joins TRBV7-2 and TRBJ2-3; D is possibly TRBD2 (6 bases). The germline V gene encodes CDR1 SGHTA and CDR2 FQGNSA. The germline V and J ends were trimmed by 3 bases and 2 bases, with 18 bases remaining between them. This CDR3 spans 17 amino acids. CDR3: CASSFRRLDLYTDTQYF. The CDR3 DNA follows: TGTGCCAGCAGCTTCCGACGACTAGACCTCTACACAGATACGCAGTATTTT. The full variable domain, in which reference TRBV7-2 and TRBJ2-3 provide the parts outside the CDR3, is GAGVSQSPSNKVTEKGKDVELRCDPISGHTALYWYRQSLGQGLEFLIYFQGNSAPDKSGLPSDRFSAERTGGSVSTLTIQRTQQEDSAVYLCASSFRRLDLYTDTQYFGPGTRLTVL.

The CDR3 protein is CAISEAVAGGPWDTQYF. DNA of the CDR3: TGTGCCATCAGTGAGGCAGTAGCGGGGGGGCCCTGGGATACGCAGTATTTT. V gene TRBV10-3 combines with J gene TRBJ2-3; 11 bases are shared with TRBD2. Trimming took 2 bases from V and 6 from J; bases not matched to a gene: 10. The CDR3 is made up of 17 amino acids. Per the germline V gene, CDR1 is ENHRY and CDR2 is SYGVKD.